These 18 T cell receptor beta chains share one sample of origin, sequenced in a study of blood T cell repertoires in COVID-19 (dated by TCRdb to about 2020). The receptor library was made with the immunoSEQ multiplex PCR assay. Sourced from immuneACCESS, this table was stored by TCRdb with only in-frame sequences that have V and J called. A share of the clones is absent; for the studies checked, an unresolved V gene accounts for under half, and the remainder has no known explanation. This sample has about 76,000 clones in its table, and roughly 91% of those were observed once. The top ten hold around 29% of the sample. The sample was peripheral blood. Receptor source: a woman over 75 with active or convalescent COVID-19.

The CDR3, as DNA: TGTGCCAGCAGCCAACTACCCCTAGCGGGGGGGCGGAATGAGCAGTTCTTC. It translates to CASSQLPLAGGRNEQFF. The rearrangement links TRBV14 to TRBJ2-1, with 12 bases matching TRBD2. The V and J ends lost 2 bases and 7 bases, in that order; junction bases with no gene match: 9. The germline V gene encodes CDR1 SGHDN and CDR2 FVKESK. This CDR3 has 17 amino acids.

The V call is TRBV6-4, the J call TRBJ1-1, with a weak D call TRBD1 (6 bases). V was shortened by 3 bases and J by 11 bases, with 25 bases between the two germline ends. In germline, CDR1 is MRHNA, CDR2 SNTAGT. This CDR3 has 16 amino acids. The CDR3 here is CASSDGDGRGGISAFF. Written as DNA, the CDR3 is TGTGCCAGCAGTGATGGAGATGGAAGGGGGGGTATCTCGGCTTTCTTT.

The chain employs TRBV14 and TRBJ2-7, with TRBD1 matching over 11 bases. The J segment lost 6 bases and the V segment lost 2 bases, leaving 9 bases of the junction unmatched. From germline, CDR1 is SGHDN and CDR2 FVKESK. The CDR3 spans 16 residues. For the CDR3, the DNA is TGTGCCAGCAGCCAAAAACCGGGACAGGGGGTTATCGAGCAGTACTTC. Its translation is CASSQKPGQGVIEQYF.

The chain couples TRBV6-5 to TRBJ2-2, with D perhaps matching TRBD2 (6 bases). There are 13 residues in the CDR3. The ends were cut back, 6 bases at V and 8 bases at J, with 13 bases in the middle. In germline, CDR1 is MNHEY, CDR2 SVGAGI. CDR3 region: CASSQLRGGELFF. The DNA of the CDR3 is TGTGCCAGCAGCCAACTCCGGGGGGGGGAGCTGTTTTTT.

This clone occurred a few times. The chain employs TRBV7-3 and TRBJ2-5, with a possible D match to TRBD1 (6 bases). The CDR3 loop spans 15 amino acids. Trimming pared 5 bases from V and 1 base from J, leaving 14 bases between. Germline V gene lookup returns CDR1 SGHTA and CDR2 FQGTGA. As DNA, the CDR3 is TGTGCCAGCAGCCTAGGGGGTGGTGCCCAAGAGACCCAGTACTTC. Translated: CASSLGGGAQETQYF.

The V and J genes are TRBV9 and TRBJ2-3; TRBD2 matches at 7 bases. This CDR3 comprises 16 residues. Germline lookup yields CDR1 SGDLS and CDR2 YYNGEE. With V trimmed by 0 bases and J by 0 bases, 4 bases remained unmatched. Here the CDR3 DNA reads TGTGCCAGCAGCGTAGGGGGGGGTGTTAGCACAGATACGCAGTATTTT. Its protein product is CASSVGGGVSTDTQYF.

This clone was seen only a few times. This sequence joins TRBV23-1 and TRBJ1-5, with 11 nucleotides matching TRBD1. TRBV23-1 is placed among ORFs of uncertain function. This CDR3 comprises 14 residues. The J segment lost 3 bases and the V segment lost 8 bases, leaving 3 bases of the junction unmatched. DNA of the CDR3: TGCGCCAGCCCGGGACAGGGGGACAATCAGCCCCAGCATTTT. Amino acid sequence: CASPGQGDNQPQHF.

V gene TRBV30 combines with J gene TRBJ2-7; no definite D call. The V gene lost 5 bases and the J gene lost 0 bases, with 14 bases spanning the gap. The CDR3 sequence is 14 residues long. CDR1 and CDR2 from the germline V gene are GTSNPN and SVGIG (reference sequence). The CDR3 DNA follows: TGTGCCTGGGTCCCTGATACAAGCTCCTACGAGCAGTACTTC. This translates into CAWVPDTSSYEQYF. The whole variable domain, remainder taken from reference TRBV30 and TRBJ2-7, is SQTIHQWPATLVQPVGSPLSLECTVEGTSNPNLYWYRQAAGRGLQLLFYSVGIGQISSEVPQNLSASRPQDRQFILSSKKLLLSDSGFYLCAWVPDTSSYEQYFGPGTRLTVT.

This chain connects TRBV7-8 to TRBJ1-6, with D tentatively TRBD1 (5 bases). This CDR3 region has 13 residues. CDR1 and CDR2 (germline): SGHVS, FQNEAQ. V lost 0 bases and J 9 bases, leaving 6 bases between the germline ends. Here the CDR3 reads CASSLAGGSPLHF. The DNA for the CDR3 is TGTGCCAGCAGCTTAGCCGGGGGTTCACCCCTCCACTTT.

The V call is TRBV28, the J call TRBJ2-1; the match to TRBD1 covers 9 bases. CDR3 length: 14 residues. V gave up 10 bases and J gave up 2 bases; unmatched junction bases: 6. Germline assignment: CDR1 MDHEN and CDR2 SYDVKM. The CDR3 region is CAKPGTGTYNEQFF. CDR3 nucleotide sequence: TGTGCCAAACCCGGGACAGGGACCTACAATGAGCAGTTCTTC.

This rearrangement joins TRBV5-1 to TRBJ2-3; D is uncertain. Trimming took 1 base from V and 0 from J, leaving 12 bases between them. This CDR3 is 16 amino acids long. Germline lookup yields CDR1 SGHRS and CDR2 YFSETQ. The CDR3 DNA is TGCGCCAGCAGCTTGAATGTCGGAGCTAGCACAGATACGCAGTATTTT. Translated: CASSLNVGASTDTQYF.

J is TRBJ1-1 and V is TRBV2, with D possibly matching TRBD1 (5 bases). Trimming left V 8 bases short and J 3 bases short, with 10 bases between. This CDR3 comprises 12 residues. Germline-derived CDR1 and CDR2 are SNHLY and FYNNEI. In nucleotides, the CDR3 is TGTGCCAGCTTGGAGGGGTACACTGAAGCTTTCTTT. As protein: CASLEGYTEAFF.

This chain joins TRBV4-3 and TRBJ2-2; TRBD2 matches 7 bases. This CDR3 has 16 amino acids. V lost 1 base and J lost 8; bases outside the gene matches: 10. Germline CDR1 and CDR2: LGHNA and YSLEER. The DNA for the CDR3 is TGCGCCAGCAGCCAAGTTGACAGCGGGGTTACTGGGGAGCTGTTTTTT. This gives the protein CASSQVDSGVTGELFF.

The DNA for the CDR3 is TGTGCCAGCAGGGTGAGCTTGGGGGCTGGGAGGCCCCAGCATTTT. Encoded protein: CASRVSLGAGRPQHF. The rearrangement links TRBV27 to TRBJ1-5, with D possibly being TRBD1 (6 bases). Germline CDR1 and CDR2: MNHEY and SMNVEV (reference sequence). With 6 bases removed from V and 9 bases from J, the gap between germline ends came to 21 bases. The CDR3 is 15 residues long.

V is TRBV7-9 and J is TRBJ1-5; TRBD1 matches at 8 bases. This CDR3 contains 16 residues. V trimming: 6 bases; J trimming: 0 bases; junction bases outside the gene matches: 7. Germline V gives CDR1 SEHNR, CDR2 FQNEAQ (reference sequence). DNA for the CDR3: TGTGCCAGCAGGGACAGGGCCTTTTATAGCAATCAGCCCCAGCATTTT. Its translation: CASRDRAFYSNQPQHF.

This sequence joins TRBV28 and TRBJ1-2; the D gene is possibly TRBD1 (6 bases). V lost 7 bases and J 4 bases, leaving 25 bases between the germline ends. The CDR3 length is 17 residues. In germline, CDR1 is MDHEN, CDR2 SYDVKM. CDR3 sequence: CASMGADASMGAYGYTF. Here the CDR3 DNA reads TGTGCCAGCATGGGGGCCGACGCTAGCATGGGAGCCTATGGCTACACCTTC.

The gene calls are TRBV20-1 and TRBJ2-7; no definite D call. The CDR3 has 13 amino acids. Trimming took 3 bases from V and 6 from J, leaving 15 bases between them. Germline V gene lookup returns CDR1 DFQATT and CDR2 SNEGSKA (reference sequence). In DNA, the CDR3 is TGCAGTGCTAGTCCCTCTGTGAGTTCCGAGCAGTACTTC. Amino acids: CSASPSVSSEQYF.

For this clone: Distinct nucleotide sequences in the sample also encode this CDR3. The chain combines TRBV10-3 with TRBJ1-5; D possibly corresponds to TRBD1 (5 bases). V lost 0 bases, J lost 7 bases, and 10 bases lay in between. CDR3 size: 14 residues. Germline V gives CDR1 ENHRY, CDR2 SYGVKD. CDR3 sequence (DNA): TGTGCCATCAGTGAGTCGGGGGGAAACCAGCCCCAGCATTTT. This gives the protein CAISESGGNQPQHF.